The source of this T cell receptor (beta chain) is a study of Ad26.COV2.S vaccination and SARS-CoV-2 variants. Study-level background: In the study, Ad26.COV2.S was injected intramuscularly once, or twice 56 days apart. Study observations and caveats: Spike-specific TCR breadth was greater in vaccine than placebo recipients. Estimates derived from TCR breadth and depth analyses may have underestimated total T cell responses.

The trim removed 6 bases at V and 4 bases at J, leaving 0 bases unmatched. The CDR3 consists of 12 residues. Only in-frame clones appear in the TCRdb table, and some are missing; sequencing was by immunoSEQ multiplex PCR. The sample yields around 300,000 clones, around nine tenths seen once. Treatment meaning: some 20 received Ad26.COV2.S at low or high dose, single or two shots; about 5 received placebo; per-sample allocation not given. Each sample was drawn 63 days after the first injection (of vaccine or placebo). On this clone itself: The antigen remains unidentified.

The chain recombines TRBV12-3 or TRBV12-4 with TRBJ2-3; 8 nucleotides align to TRBD1. Sequencing was performed on peripheral blood, taken in a trial of Ad26.COV2.S vaccine versus placebo. The receptor was derived from a person aged 18-60 years who received the Ad26.COV2.S COVID-19 vaccine or a placebo. Written as DNA, the CDR3 is TGTGCCAGCAGACAGGGGGCAGATACGCAGTATTTT. This encodes CASRQGADTQYF.